This T cell receptor beta chain came from a study of cytomegalovirus exposure and HLA in healthy donors. The germline gives CDR1 MNHNY, CDR2 SVGAGI (reference sequence). Unmatched junction bases numbered 11, after V lost 3 bases and J lost 4 bases. This CDR3 spans 16 amino acids. Primers included in the PCR were 60 Vbeta and 13 Jbeta primers. Profiled with immunoSEQ multiplex PCR; TCRdb holds only in-frame clones, not every one. The table has around 130,000 clones, about two thirds seen once; the top ten hold around 2.5%. Sequenced input: PBMCs. The gene calls are TRBV6-6 and TRBJ1-1; 7 nucleotides match TRBD1. This sequence was found in a woman in her fifties or sixties in good health and CMV-seropositive. Here the CDR3 reads CASSYDQGPGGTEAFF. Written as DNA, the CDR3 is TGTGCCAGCAGTTATGACCAGGGGCCAGGGGGCACTGAAGCTTTCTTT.